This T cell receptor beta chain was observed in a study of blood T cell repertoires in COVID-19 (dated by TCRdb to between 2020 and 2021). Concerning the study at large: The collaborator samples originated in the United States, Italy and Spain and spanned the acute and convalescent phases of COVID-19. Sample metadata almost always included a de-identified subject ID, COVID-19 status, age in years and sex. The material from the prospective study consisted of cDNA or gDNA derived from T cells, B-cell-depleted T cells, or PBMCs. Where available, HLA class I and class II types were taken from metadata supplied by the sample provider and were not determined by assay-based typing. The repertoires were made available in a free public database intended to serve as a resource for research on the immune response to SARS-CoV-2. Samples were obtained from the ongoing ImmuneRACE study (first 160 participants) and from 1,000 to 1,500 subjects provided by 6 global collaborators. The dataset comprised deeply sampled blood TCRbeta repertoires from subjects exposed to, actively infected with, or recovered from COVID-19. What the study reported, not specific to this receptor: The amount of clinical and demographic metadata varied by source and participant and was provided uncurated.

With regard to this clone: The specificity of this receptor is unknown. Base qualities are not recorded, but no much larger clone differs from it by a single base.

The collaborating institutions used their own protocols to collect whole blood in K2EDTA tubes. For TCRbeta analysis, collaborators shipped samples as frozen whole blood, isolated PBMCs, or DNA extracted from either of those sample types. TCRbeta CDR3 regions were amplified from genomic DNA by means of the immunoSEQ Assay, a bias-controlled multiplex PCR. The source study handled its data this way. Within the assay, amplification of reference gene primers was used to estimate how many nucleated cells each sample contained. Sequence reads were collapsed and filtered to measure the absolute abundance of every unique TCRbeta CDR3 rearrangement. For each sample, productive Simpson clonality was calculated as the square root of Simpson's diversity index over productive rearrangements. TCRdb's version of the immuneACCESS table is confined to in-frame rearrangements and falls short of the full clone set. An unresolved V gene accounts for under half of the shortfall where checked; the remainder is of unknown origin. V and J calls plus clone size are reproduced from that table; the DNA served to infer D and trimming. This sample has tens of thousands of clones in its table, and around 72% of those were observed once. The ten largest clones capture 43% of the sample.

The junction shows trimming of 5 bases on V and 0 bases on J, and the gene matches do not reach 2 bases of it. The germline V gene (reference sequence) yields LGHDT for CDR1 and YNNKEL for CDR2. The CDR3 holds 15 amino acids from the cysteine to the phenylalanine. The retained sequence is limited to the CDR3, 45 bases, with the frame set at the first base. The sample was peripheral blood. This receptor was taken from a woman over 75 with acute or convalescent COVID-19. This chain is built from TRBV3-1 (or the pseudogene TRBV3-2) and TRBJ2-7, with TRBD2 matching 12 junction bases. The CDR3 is CASSSGLAGSYEQYF. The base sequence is TGTGCCAGCAGCTCGGGACTAGCGGGCTCCTACGAGCAGTACTTC.